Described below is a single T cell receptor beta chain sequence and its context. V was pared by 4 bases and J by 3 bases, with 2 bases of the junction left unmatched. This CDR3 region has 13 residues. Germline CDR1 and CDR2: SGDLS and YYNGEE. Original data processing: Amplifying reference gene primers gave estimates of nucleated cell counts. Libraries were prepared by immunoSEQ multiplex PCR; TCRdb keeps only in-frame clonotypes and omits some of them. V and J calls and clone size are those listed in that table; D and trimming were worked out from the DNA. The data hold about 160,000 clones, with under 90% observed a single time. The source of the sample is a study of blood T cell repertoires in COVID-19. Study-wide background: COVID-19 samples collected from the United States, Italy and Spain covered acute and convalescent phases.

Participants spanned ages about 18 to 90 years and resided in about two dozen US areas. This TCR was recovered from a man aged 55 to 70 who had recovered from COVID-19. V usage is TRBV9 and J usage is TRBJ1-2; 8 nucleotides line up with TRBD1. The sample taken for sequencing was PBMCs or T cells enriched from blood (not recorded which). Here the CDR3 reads CASSPTGDYGYTF. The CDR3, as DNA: TGTGCCAGCAGCCCGACAGGGGACTATGGCTACACCTTC.